A selection of T cell receptor beta chains follows, all from one sample in a study of T cells expressing NK-cell markers. With the 5' RACE reads reprocessed, TCRdb shows one record per CDR3 protein and no DNA. The repertoire shows fewer than 550,000 distinct CDR3 sequences; the top ten hold over 1.3%. Input material: blood T cells: a sorted CD56 or NKG2C T cell subset, CD4+ or CD8+ T cells, or bulk PBMC T cells (not recorded which). Receptors were obtained from a woman between 50 and 59 years old in good health. CDR3s include the opening cysteine and the closing phenylalanine or tryptophan.

J gene: TRBJ2-4; V gene: TRBV29-1; CDR3 protein: CSVEVAAKNIQYF
J gene: TRBJ2-3; V gene: TRBV11-2; CDR3 protein: CASSLGTGLAGVTDTQYF
J gene: TRBJ2-2; V gene: TRBV9; CDR3 protein: CASSATTGPGELFF
J gene: TRBJ2-1; V gene: TRBV6-5; CDR3 protein: CASSSAMRGSDNEQFF
J gene: TRBJ2-5; V gene: TRBV4-1; CDR3 protein: CASSQVLDLQETQYF
J gene: TRBJ2-3; V gene: TRBV30; CDR3 protein: CAWSVGVDDTQYF
J gene: TRBJ2-1; V gene: TRBV5-1; CDR3 protein: CASSLGFQGTYNEQFF
J gene: TRBJ2-3; V gene: TRBV21-1; CDR3 protein: CASSKAEAGQTDTQYF
J gene: TRBJ2-2; V gene: TRBV2; CDR3 protein: CASSESGGFNTGELFF
J gene: TRBJ2-3; V gene: TRBV9; CDR3 protein: CASSVEVIEDTQYF
J gene: TRBJ2-5; V gene: TRBV6-2/TRBV6-3; CDR3 protein: CASSYLEPGTQYF
J gene: TRBJ2-1; V gene: TRBV27; CDR3 protein: CASSSSQRSYNEQFF
J gene: TRBJ2-3; V gene: TRBV6-1; CDR3 protein: CAIRPRTSTDTQYF
J gene: TRBJ2-2; V gene: TRBV20-1; CDR3 protein: CSASFSGSDTGELFF
J gene: TRBJ2-1; V gene: TRBV5-1; CDR3 protein: CASSGLGVHNEQFF
J gene: TRBJ2-3; V gene: TRBV20-1; CDR3 protein: CSATQREGADTQYF
J gene: TRBJ1-4; V gene: TRBV5-1; CDR3 protein: CASSVQGAQYEKLFF
J gene: TRBJ2-7; V gene: TRBV25-1; CDR3 protein: CASSEFAGGDEQYF
J gene: TRBJ2-5; V gene: TRBV6-5; CDR3 protein: CASRGPKETQYF
J gene: TRBJ1-1; V gene: TRBV7-2; CDR3 protein: CASSGGGRVNTEAFF
J gene: TRBJ2-5; V gene: TRBV24-1; CDR3 protein: CATSANLRETQYF
J gene: TRBJ2-5; V gene: TRBV5-1; CDR3 protein: CASSPGLAGGSVSETQYF
J gene: TRBJ2-1; V gene: TRBV4-1; CDR3 protein: CASSQVAGTYNEQFF
J gene: TRBJ2-3; V gene: TRBV7-2; CDR3 protein: CASSLGGLAGADTQYF
J gene: TRBJ1-2; V gene: TRBV25-1; CDR3 protein: CASSGGDRGSGWRGYTF
J gene: TRBJ2-1; V gene: TRBV7-9; CDR3 protein: CASSQNLGRTYNEQFF
J gene: TRBJ2-7; V gene: TRBV19; CDR3 protein: CASSMSAVSYEQYF
J gene: TRBJ2-1; V gene: TRBV7-2; CDR3 protein: CASSLGRAAYNEQFF
J gene: TRBJ2-3; V gene: TRBV12-3/TRBV12-4; CDR3 protein: CASSAFGNTDTQYF
J gene: TRBJ2-1; V gene: TRBV5-4; CDR3 protein: CASSLASGNEQFF
J gene: TRBJ2-7; V gene: TRBV7-9; CDR3 protein: CASSFPTSGRLGYEQYF
J gene: TRBJ2-2; V gene: TRBV6-5; CDR3 protein: CASSYYRGTGELFF
J gene: TRBJ2-1; V gene: TRBV6-1; CDR3 protein: CASQDSNNEQFF
J gene: TRBJ1-1; V gene: TRBV6-2/TRBV6-3; CDR3 protein: CASSYPEGLGMNTEAFF
J gene: TRBJ2-1; V gene: TRBV5-1; CDR3 protein: CASSLGMMGQGYNEQFF
J gene: TRBJ1-5; V gene: TRBV12-3/TRBV12-4; CDR3 protein: CASTLSGGGNQPQHF
J gene: TRBJ2-1; V gene: TRBV5-1; CDR3 protein: CASSPGGLAGVNEQFF
J gene: TRBJ1-6; V gene: TRBV20-1; CDR3 protein: CSARESEGGFYNSPLHF
J gene: TRBJ1-4; V gene: TRBV20-1; CDR3 protein: CSASASAGWVEKLFF
J gene: TRBJ2-1; V gene: TRBV25-1; CDR3 protein: CASSEGRMSYNEQFF
J gene: TRBJ2-5; V gene: TRBV5-1; CDR3 protein: CASSLALTGGGETQYF
J gene: TRBJ1-2; V gene: TRBV7-2; CDR3 protein: CASSAWTGTPYGYTF
J gene: TRBJ1-2; V gene: TRBV5-1; CDR3 protein: CASSFRDSYNYGYTF
J gene: TRBJ1-1; V gene: TRBV25-1; CDR3 protein: CASSVGGVAFEAFF
J gene: TRBJ2-1; V gene: TRBV4-1; CDR3 protein: CASSQIQGYNEQFF
J gene: TRBJ1-1; V gene: TRBV5-1; CDR3 protein: CASSLVGSSAEAFF
J gene: TRBJ1-1; V gene: TRBV11-2; CDR3 protein: CASSSRTGGVEAFF
J gene: TRBJ1-1; V gene: TRBV5-1; CDR3 protein: CASSLGIAKWRTEAFF